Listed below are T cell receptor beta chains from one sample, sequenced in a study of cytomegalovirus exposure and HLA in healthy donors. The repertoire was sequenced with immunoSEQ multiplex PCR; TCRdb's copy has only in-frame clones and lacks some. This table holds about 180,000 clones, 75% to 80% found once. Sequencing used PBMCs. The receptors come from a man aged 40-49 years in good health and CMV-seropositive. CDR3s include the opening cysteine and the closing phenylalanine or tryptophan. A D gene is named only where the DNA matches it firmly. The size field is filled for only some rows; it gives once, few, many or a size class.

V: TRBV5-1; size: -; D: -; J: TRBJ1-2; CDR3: CASSGTGWDGYTF; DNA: TGCGCCAGCTCCGGTACGGGGTGGGATGGCTACACCTTC
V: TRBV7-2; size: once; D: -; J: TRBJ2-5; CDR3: CASSPRGGDQETQYF; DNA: TGTGCCAGCAGCCCTCGAGGGGGGGACCAAGAGACCCAGTACTTC
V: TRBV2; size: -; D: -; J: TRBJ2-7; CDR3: CASRLTDLGGEQYF; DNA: TGTGCCAGCAGGTTGACAGACCTTGGGGGGGAGCAGTACTTC
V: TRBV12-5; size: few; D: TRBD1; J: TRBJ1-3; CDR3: CASGLVLGRGPRYLLNTIYF; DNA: TGTGCTAGTGGTTTGGTACTCGGCAGGGGGCCCCGCTACCTCCTAAACACCATATATTTT
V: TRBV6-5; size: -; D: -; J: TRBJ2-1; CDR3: CASSYEAVGYNEQFF; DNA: TGTGCCAGCAGTTACGAGGCGGTAGGTTACAATGAGCAGTTCTTC
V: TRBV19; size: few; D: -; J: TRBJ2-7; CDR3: CASSVWTDSYEQYF; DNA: TGTGCCAGTAGTGTCTGGACAGACTCCTACGAGCAGTACTTC
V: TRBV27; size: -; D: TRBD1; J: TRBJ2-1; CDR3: CASSPGQANEQFF; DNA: TGTGCCAGCAGTCCCGGACAGGCCAATGAGCAGTTCTTC
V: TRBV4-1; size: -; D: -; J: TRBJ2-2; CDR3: CASSQTYGANTGELFF; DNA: TGCGCCAGCAGCCAAACTTACGGAGCGAACACCGGGGAGCTGTTTTTT
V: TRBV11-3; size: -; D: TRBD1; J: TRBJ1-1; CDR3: CASSTQTGSTEAFF; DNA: TGTGCCAGCAGCACACAGACAGGGAGCACTGAAGCTTTCTTT
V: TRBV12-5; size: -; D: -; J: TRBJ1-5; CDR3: CASGREGSQPQHF; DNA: TGTGCTAGTGGGAGGGAAGGAAGTCAGCCCCAGCATTTT
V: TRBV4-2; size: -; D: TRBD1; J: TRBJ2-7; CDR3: CASSQAGTGNYEQYF; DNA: TGTGCCAGCAGCCAAGCCGGGACAGGTAACTACGAGCAGTACTTC
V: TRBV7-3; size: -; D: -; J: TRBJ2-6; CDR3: CASSSGGANVLTF; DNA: TGTGCCAGCAGCTCAGGGGGGGCCAACGTCCTGACTTTC
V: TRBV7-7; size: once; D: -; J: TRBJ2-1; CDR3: CASSPGGGNEQFF; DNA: TGTGCTAGCAGCCCCGGGGGTGGCAATGAGCAGTTCTTC
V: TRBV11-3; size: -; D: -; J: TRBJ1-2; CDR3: CASSLVRGYGYTF; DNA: TGTGCCAGCAGCCTCGTGAGGGGGTATGGCTACACCTTC
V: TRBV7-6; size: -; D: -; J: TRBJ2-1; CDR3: CASSLTGGGDEQFF; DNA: TGTGCCAGCAGCTTAACGGGCGGGGGCGATGAGCAGTTCTTC
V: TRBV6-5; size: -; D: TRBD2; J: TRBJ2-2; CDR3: CASNTLAGGPGELFF; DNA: TGTGCCAGCAACACACTAGCGGGAGGTCCCGGGGAGCTGTTTTTT
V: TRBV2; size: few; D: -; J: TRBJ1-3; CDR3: CASSPSGNTIYF; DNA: TGTGCCAGCAGTCCTTCTGGAAACACCATATATTTT
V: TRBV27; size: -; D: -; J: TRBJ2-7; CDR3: CASSFRGTSNEQYF; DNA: TGTGCCAGCAGTTTCAGGGGTACCAGCAACGAGCAGTACTTC
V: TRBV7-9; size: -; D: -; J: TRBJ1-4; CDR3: CASSLGRRGKLFF; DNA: TGTGCCAGCAGCTTAGGACGTCGGGGAAAACTGTTTTTT
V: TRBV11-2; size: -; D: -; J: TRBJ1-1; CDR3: CASSSQGNTEAFF; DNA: TGTGCCAGCAGCTCACAGGGAAACACTGAAGCCTTCTTT
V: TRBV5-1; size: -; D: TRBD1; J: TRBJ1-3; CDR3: CASSRTGTGVRGSGNTIYF; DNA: TGCGCCAGCAGCCGGACCGGGACAGGGGTTAGGGGCTCTGGAAACACCATATATTTT
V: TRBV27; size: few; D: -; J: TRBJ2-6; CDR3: CASSPDRTSGANGLTF; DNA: TGTGCCAGCAGTCCAGACAGGACCTCTGGGGCCAACGGCCTGACTTTC
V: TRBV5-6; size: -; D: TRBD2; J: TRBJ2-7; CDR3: CASSLPPGLTGSYEQYF; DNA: TGTGCCAGCAGCTTGCCCCCGGGACTAACGGGCTCCTACGAGCAGTACTTC
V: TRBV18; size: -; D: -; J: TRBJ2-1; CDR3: CASSPGGAREHEQFF; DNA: TGTGCCAGCTCACCAGGAGGGGCCCGGGAGCATGAGCAGTTCTTC
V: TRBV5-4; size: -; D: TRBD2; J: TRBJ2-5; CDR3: CASSYRQSSGSETQYF; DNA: TGTGCCAGCAGCTACCGACAGTCGAGCGGGAGTGAGACCCAGTACTTC
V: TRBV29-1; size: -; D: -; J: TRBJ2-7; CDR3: CSVVPGAGYEQYF; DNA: TGCAGCGTTGTCCCAGGGGCTGGATACGAGCAGTACTTC
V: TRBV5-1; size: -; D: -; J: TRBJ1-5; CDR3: CASSPSAANQPQHF; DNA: TGCGCCAGCAGCCCCTCCGCGGCCAATCAGCCCCAGCATTTT
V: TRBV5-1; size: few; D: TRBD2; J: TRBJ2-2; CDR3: CASSRQAGDTGELFF; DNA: TGCGCCAGCAGCCGGCAAGCGGGGGACACCGGGGAGCTGTTTTTT
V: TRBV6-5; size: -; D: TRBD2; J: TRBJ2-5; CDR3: CASSYSGAGGVETQYF; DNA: TGTGCCAGCAGTTACTCGGGGGCCGGGGGGGTGGAGACCCAGTACTTC
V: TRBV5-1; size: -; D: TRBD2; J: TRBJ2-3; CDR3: CASSLDPGGDTQYF; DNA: TGCGCCAGCAGCTTGGATCCCGGGGGGGATACGCAGTATTTT
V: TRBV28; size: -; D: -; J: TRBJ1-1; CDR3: CASSSYRDATEAFF; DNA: TGTGCCAGCAGTTCGTACAGGGACGCCACTGAAGCTTTCTTT
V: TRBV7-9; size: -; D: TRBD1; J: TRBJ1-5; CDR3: CASSLWQGGPIGNQPQHF; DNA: TGTGCCAGCAGCTTGTGGCAGGGGGGTCCTATTGGCAATCAGCCCCAGCATTTT
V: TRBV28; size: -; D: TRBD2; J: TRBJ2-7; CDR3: CVSLSVAGLAGETEQYF; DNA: TGTGTCAGCCTTAGTGTAGCGGGACTAGCGGGAGAGACCGAGCAGTACTTC
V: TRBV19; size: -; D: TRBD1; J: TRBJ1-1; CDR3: CASSKDRALTEAFF; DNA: TGTGCCAGTAGTAAGGACAGGGCCCTCACTGAAGCTTTCTTT
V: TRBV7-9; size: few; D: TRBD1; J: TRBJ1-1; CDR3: CASSSQGDTEAFF; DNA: TGTGCCAGCAGCTCACAGGGGGACACTGAAGCTTTCTTT
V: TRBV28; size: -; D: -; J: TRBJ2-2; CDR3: CASRLDSGELFF; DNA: TGTGCCAGCAGGCTAGACAGCGGGGAGCTGTTTTTT
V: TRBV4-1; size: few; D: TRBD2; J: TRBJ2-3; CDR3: CASSQDRGSGRPITDTQYF; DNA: TGCGCCAGCAGCCAAGATCGGGGAAGCGGGAGGCCAATCACAGATACGCAGTATTTT
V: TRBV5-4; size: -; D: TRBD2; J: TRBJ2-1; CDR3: CASSLDASGYNEQFF; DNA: TGTGCCAGCAGCTTGGATGCTAGCGGCTACAATGAGCAGTTCTTC
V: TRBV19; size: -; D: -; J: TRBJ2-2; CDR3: CASSSQTTTGELFF; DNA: TGTGCCAGTAGTTCCCAGACTACCACCGGGGAGCTGTTTTTT
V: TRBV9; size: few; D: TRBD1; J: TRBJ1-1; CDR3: CASSLQGTNTEAFF; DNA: TGTGCCAGCAGCCTACAGGGGACGAACACTGAAGCTTTCTTT
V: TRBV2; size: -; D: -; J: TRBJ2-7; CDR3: CASVENHYEQYF; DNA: TGTGCCAGCGTAGAAAACCACTACGAGCAGTACTTC
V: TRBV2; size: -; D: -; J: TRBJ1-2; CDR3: CASSLQGHYGYTF; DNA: TGTGCCAGCAGTCTACAGGGCCACTATGGCTACACCTTC
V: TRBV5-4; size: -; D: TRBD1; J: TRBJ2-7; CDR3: CASSLQTGGTYEQYF; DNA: TGTGCCAGCAGCCTTCAGACAGGGGGGACCTACGAGCAGTACTTC
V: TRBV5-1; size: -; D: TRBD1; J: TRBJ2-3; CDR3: CASSPRQGGEDTQYF; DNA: TGCGCCAGCAGTCCCCGACAGGGTGGGGAAGATACGCAGTATTTT
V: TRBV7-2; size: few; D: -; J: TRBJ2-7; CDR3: CASRSLLGSLYF; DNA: TGTGCCAGCAGATCGCTCTTGGGGAGCCTGTACTTC
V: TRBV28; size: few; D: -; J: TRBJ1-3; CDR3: CASRGLTGNTIYF; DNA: TGTGCCAGCAGGGGGCTTACTGGAAACACCATATATTTT
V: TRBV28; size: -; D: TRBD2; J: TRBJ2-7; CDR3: CASRATSGGRYEQYF; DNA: TGTGCCAGCAGAGCGACTAGCGGGGGACGGTACGAGCAGTACTTC
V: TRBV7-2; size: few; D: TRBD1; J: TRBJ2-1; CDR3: CASSTSTGNEQFF; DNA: TGTGCCAGCAGCACGTCGACAGGGAACGAGCAGTTCTTC
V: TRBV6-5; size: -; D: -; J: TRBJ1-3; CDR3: CASSSPDRLGNTIYF; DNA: TGTGCCAGCAGTTCCCCCGACAGGCTTGGAAACACCATATATTTT
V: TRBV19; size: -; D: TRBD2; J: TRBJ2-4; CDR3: CASSIPGLAGGPNIQYF; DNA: TGTGCCAGTAGTATCCCCGGACTAGCGGGAGGACCGAACATTCAGTACTTC
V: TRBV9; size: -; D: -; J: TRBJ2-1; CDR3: CASSVRSGEGRDEQFF; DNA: TGTGCCAGCAGCGTAAGGAGCGGAGAGGGTCGGGATGAGCAGTTCTTC
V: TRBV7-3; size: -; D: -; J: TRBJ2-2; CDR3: CASSLNQAMNTGELFF; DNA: TGTGCCAGCAGCTTAAATCAGGCCATGAACACCGGGGAGCTGTTTTTT
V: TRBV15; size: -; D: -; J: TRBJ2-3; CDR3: CATSRDQVVSTDTQYF; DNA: TGTGCCACCAGCAGAGATCAGGTAGTTAGCACAGATACGCAGTATTTT
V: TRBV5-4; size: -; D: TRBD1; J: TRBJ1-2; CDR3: CASSLMTGVGYTF; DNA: TGTGCCAGCAGCCTGATGACAGGGGTAGGCTACACCTTC
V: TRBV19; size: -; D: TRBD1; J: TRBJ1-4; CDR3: CASSSRQGGTNEKLFF; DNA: TGTGCCAGTAGTTCCAGACAGGGTGGAACTAATGAAAAACTGTTTTTT
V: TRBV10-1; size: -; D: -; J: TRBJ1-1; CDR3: CASTNSRAGTEAFF; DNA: TGCGCCAGCACGAACTCCCGTGCCGGCACTGAAGCTTTCTTT
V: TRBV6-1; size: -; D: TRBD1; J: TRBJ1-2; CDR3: CASSADRGNYGYTF; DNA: TGTGCCAGCAGTGCGGACAGGGGGAACTATGGCTACACCTTC
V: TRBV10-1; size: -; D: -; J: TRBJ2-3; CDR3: CASSAGQLSTATQYF; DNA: TGCGCCAGCAGTGCGGGACAATTATCTACAGCTACGCAGTATTTT
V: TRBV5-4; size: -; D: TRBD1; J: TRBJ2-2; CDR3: CASNHRGDGELFF; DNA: TGTGCCAGCAACCACAGGGGCGACGGGGAGCTGTTTTTT
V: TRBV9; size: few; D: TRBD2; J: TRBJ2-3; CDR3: CASSVTGGGADTQYF; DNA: TGTGCCAGCAGCGTAACGGGGGGAGGCGCAGATACGCAGTATTTT